This entry concerns a single T cell receptor beta chain. The data derive from a study of control samples from healthy donors and cancer patients. Clones were sequenced by immunoSEQ multiplex PCR, and TCRdb holds only the in-frame ones, with some missing. The table records 130,000 or so clones, more than 80% of them present only once. Sample: blood. The receptor comes from a man between 18 and 29 years old in good health.

The CDR3 sequence is CASSSGQGAHEQYF. CDR3 nucleotides: TGTGCCAGCAGCTCAGGACAGGGGGCGCATGAGCAGTACTTC. The chain couples TRBV7-7 to TRBJ2-7, with 11 bases fitting TRBD1. Per the germline V gene, CDR1 is SSHAT and CDR2 is FNYEAQ (reference sequence). The junction had 6 bases not matched to a gene; V was cut back by 4 bases and J by 7 bases. The CDR3 is 14 residues long.